This T cell receptor beta chain was sequenced in a study of blood T cell repertoires in COVID-19. Study in general: The United States, Italy and Spain provided the acute and convalescent COVID-19 samples.

From germline, CDR1 is SNHLY and CDR2 FYNNEI. V shed 11 bases, J shed 5 bases, and the junction held 12 bases outside the gene matches. This CDR3 is built from 13 residues. Here immunoSEQ multiplex PCR was the method, and the copy in TCRdb shows in-frame clones only, minus some. The sample holds 350,000 to 450,000 clones, roughly 92% seen once. The sequenced sample was PBMCs or T cells enriched from blood (not recorded which). This TCR came from a woman aged 40 to 55 who had been exposed to COVID-19. The chain is built from TRBV2 and TRBJ2-7; 7 bases are shared with TRBD1. The CDR3 loop reads CAGVQGIWDEQYF. DNA for the CDR3: TGTGCCGGAGTACAGGGGATTTGGGACGAGCAGTACTTC.